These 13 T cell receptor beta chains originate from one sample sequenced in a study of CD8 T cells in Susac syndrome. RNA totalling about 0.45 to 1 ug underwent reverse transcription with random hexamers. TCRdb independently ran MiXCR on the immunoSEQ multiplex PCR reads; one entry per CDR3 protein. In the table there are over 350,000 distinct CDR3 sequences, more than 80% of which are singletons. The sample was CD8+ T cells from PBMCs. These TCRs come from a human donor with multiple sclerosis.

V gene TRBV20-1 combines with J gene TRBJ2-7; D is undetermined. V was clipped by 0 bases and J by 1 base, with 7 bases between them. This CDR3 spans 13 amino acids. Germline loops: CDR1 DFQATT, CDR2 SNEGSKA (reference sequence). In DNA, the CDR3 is TGCAGTGCTAGAGAAGGCGGTTCCTACGAGCAGTACTTC. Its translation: CSAREGGSYEQYF.

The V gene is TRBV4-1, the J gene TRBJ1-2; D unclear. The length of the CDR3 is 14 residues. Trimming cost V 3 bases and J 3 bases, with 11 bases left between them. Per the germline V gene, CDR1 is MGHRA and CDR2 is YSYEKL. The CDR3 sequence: CASSHHSEDYGYTF. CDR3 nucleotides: TGCGCCAGCAGCCATCATTCGGAGGACTATGGCTACACCTTC.

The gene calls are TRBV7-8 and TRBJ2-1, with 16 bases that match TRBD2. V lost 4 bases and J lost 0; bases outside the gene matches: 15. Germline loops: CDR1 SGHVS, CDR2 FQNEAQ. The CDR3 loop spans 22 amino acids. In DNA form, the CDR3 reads TGTGCCAGCAGCTCCGGGACTAGCGGGGGGGGCTACTCCTTGAGCTCCTACAATGAGCAGTTCTTC. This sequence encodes CASSSGTSGGGYSLSSYNEQFF.

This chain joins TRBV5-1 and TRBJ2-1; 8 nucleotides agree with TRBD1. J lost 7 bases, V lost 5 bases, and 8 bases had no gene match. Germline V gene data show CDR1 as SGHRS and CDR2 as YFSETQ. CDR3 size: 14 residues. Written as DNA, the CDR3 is TGCGCCAGCAGGTTCCGGACAGGGCTGAATGAGCAGTTCTTC. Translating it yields CASRFRTGLNEQFF.

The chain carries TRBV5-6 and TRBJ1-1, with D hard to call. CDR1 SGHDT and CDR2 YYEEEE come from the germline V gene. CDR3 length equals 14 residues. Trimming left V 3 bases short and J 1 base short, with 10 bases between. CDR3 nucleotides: TGTGCCAGCAGCTCGTCGTTCAAGAACACTGAAGCTTTCTTT. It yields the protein CASSSSFKNTEAFF.

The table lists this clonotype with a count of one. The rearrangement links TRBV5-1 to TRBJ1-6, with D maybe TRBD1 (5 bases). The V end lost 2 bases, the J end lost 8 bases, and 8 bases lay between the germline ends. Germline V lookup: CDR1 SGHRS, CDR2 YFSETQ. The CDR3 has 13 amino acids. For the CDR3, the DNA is TGCGCCAGCAGCTTAGGGGTGGATTCACCCCTCCACTTT. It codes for CASSLGVDSPLHF.

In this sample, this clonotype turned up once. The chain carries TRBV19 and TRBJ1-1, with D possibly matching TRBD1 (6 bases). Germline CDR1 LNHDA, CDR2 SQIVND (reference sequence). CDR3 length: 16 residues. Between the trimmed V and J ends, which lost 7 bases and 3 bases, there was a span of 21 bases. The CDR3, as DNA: TGTGCCAGTACCCATCAGGTTACAGGGTTGGACACTGAAGCTTTCTTT. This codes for CASTHQVTGLDTEAFF.

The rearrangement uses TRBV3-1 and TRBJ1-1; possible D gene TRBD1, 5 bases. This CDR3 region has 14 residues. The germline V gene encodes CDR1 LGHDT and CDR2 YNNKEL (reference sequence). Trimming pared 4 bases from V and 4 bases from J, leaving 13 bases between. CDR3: CASSPRQTSTEAFF. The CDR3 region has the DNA TGTGCCAGCAGCCCCCGACAGACTAGCACTGAAGCTTTCTTT.

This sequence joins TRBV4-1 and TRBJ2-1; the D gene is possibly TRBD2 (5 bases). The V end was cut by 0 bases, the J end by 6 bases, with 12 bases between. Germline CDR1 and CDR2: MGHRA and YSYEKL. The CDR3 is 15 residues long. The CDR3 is CASSQDRAAANEQFF. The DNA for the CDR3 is TGCGCCAGCAGCCAAGATCGAGCGGCAGCCAATGAGCAGTTCTTC.

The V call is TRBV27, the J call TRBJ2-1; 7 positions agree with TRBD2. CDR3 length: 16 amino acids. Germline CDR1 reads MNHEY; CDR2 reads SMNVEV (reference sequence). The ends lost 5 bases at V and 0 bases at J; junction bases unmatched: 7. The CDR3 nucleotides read TGTGCCAGCAGTCCAGTAGGCGGGAGCTCCTACAATGAGCAGTTCTTC. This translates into CASSPVGGSSYNEQFF.

The CDR3 region has the DNA TGTGCCAGCAGTTTAAGCGGGGGGGCGGACATTCAGTACTTC. This gives the protein CASSLSGGADIQYF. The chain combines TRBV6-5 with TRBJ2-4, with 10 bases lining up with TRBD2. J was trimmed by 8 bases and V by 4 bases; bases with no gene match: 5. CDR1 and CDR2 from the germline V gene are MNHEY and SVGAGI. The CDR3 consists of 14 residues.

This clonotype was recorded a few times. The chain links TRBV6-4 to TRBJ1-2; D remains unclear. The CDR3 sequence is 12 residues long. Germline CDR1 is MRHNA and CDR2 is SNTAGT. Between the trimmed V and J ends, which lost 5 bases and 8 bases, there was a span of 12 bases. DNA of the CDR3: TGTGCCAGCAGTCCCGACATGAAAGGCTACACCTTC. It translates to CASSPDMKGYTF.

The CDR3 loop reads CASSDPLVAGANVLTF. The CDR3 DNA reads TGTGCCAGCAGTGACCCACTAGTTGCTGGGGCCAACGTCCTGACTTTC. This chain links TRBV6-1 with TRBJ2-6; D is perhaps TRBD2 (5 bases). Germline assignment: CDR1 MNHNS and CDR2 SASEGT. Trimming removed 3 bases at V and 2 bases at J, with 11 bases between. The CDR3 sequence is 16 residues long.